This T cell receptor beta chain derives from a study of cytomegalovirus exposure and HLA in healthy donors. Study-level points and caveats: Versus the roughly 700-donor mean, an Asian-associated ancestry cluster reportedly showed fewer N-insertions in a later analysis.

The CDR3 totals 13 residues. In germline, CDR1 is PRHDT, CDR2 FYEKMQ (reference sequence). Trimming stripped 6 bases from V and 2 bases from J, with 9 bases between. As regards this clone: The antigen remains unidentified.

With 60 Vbeta and 13 Jbeta primers, the PCR was carried out. TCRdb's copy holds only in-frame clones and misses some; the assay was immunoSEQ multiplex PCR. The data show approximately 100,000 clones, roughly 80% seen once. The sequenced sample was PBMCs. This receptor was identified in a female donor in good health and CMV-seronegative. J is TRBJ2-3 and V is TRBV13; D is unclear. The CDR3 DNA reads as TGTGCCAGCAGGGGCATTGACACAGATACGCAGTATTTT. This encodes CASRGIDTDTQYF.